This TCR beta chain was captured by sequencing in a study of OX40 agonist ivuxolimab in advanced cancers. Looking at the study overall: Ivuxolimab was an agonistic, fully human IgG2 monoclonal antibody directed against OX40 (CD134), a costimulatory receptor. Intravenous ivuxolimab was administered to patients every 2 weeks at six dose levels: 0.01, 0.1, 0.3, 1.5, 3 and 10 mg/kg. Of the approximately 50 dose-escalation patients, hepatocellular carcinoma was present in approximately 20, melanoma in roughly 15, renal cell carcinoma in 9 and head and neck cancer in 9. The dose-escalation cohort was roughly 83% male with a mean age of about 60 years, ranging from about 23 to 85. Patients were allowed to have had prior anti-PD-1, anti-PD-L1 or anti-CTLA-4 therapy, and 40% to 45% of the dose-escalation patients had been treated with checkpoint inhibitors. Partial responses were achieved by three dose-escalation patients, of whom one had hepatocellular carcinoma and two had cutaneous melanoma. Peripheral TCRbeta sequencing aimed to test whether ivuxolimab altered TCR sequence diversity and caused clonal T-cell expansion. The paper describes the monotherapy dose-escalation part (N of about 52 patients) of the phase I trial of ivuxolimab. Paper-wide results and their limitations: At doses from 0.1 to 3.0 mg/kg, clonal expansion was seen in both CD4+ and CD8+ blood T cells between baseline and week 6. Low levels of normalized T-cell clonal expansion were also seen in some patients who did not respond. Partial responders in the 0.1-3.0 mg/kg groups had among the lowest normalized peripheral clonal expansion, especially among CD8+ T cells. The antigen specificity of the peripheral T cells that underwent clonal expansion was not determined. On average, CD8+ T cells showed more expanded clones than CD4+ T cells after ivuxolimab.

Patients with a history of autoimmune disease or receiving systemic immunosuppression were excluded from the trial. Peripheral blood for TCR sequencing was collected from all dose cohorts at baseline, on cycle 4 day 1, and on cycle 7 day 1. Samples were obtained from an open-label, multicenter, first-in-human phase I dose-escalation trial of ivuxolimab. Adults with locally advanced or metastatic melanoma, renal cell, hepatocellular, or head and neck squamous cell carcinoma were enrolled in the trial. Before TCR sequencing, CD4+ and CD8+ T cells were separately sorted from peripheral blood. The CDR3 has 13 amino acids, counting the end cysteine and phenylalanine. CDR3 DNA is the only sequence kept; it has 39 bases, read in frame from the first base. The germline V gene (reference sequence) provides CDR1 GTSNPN and CDR2 SVGIG. Relative to germline, V is 2 bases shorter and J is 3 bases shorter, with 7 bases between their ends.

For sequencing of the TCRbeta CDR3 region, genomic DNA was extracted from the sorted cells. TCRbeta CDR3 regions were sequenced using the immunoSEQ Assay. The clones in this table, taken by TCRdb from immuneACCESS, are in-frame only. Not every clone is retained; where verified, under half of the shortfall comes from an unresolved V gene, and the cause of the rest is unknown. This sample lists under 85,000 clones; 60% to 80% were detected once. The top ten clones comprise roughly 4.9% of the sample. On this clone: Its antigen specificity is not known. One base away there is no much larger clone; base qualities are not given.

This sequence originates from an adult with an advanced solid tumor such as melanoma, head and neck, liver or kidney cancer. The sample was CD4+ or CD8+ T cells sorted from blood, taken in a trial of the OX40 agonist ivuxolimab. This chain is built from TRBV30 and TRBJ1-4; the D segment could be TRBD1, given 6 matching bases. Here the CDR3 is given as CAWSTGPNEKLFF. The nucleotide sequence reads TGTGCCTGGAGTACAGGGCCTAATGAAAAACTGTTTTTT.